One sample yielded the 15 T cell receptor beta chains listed below, sequenced in a study of cytomegalovirus exposure and HLA in healthy donors. Primers: 60 Vbeta forward and 13 Jbeta reverse. Data came from immunoSEQ multiplex PCR; TCRdb stores just in-frame clones and leaves some out. The repertoire includes over 110,000 clones, about four fifths of them detected once, and about 2.2% sits in the top ten. Material for sequencing was PBMCs. These receptor sequences come from a woman aged 18-29 years in good health and CMV-seropositive.

DNA for the CDR3: TGTGCCAGCTCACTAGACAGGGGCACTGAAGAGACCCAGTACTTC. This encodes CASSLDRGTEETQYF. The V call is TRBV18, the J call TRBJ2-5; 8 bases align to TRBD1. CDR3 size: 15 residues. Unmatched junction bases numbered 7, after V lost 4 bases and J lost 3 bases. Per germline, CDR1 KGHSH and CDR2 LQKENI.

This chain joins TRBV5-6 and TRBJ2-7, with D possibly being TRBD1 (5 bases). V lost 0 bases and J 9 bases, leaving 22 bases between the germline ends. Germline CDR1 reads SGHDT; CDR2 reads YYEEEE. The CDR3 is made up of 16 amino acids. CDR3 sequence: CASSLARDALLSVQYF. The CDR3 DNA reads TGTGCCAGCAGCTTGGCCAGGGATGCGCTCTTATCGGTGCAGTACTTC.

The chain employs TRBV7-2 and TRBJ2-7, with 8 bases aligning to TRBD1. Trimming took 1 base from V and 5 from J; bases not matched to a gene: 7. The CDR3 is 15 amino acids. The germline V gene has CDR1 SGHTA and CDR2 FQGNSA. DNA of the CDR3: TGTGCCAGCAGCTTAGGGCTACAGGGGGTTGACGAGCAGTACTTC. It encodes CASSLGLQGVDEQYF.

V usage is TRBV7-9 and J usage is TRBJ2-3; 12 nucleotides match TRBD2. Trimming removed 10 bases from V and 0 bases from J; junction bases left unmatched: 5. The CDR3 contains 15 residues. Germline values: CDR1 SEHNR, CDR2 FQNEAQ (reference sequence). CDR3 sequence (DNA): TGTGCCATCAGACTAGCGGGGGCTAGCACAGATACGCAGTATTTT. Translation gives CAIRLAGASTDTQYF. Full variable domain (rest looked up from reference TRBV7-9 and TRBJ2-3): DTGVSQNPRHKITKRGQNVTFRCDPISEHNRLYWYRQTLGQGPEFLTYFQNEAQLEKSRLLSDRFSAERPKGSFSTLEIQRTEQGDSAMYLCAIRLAGASTDTQYFGPGTRLTVL.

The chain couples TRBV15 to TRBJ2-3; D remains unclear. Germline CDR1 and CDR2: LNHNV and YYDKDF (reference sequence). Trimming shortened V by 5 bases and J by 3 bases, and 18 bases separated the two germline ends. The CDR3 loop spans 16 amino acids. The CDR3 sequence: CATSDPRQEATDTQYF. CDR3 in DNA: TGTGCCACCAGCGACCCCCGGCAGGAAGCAACAGATACGCAGTATTTT.

This clone was observed a handful of times. The chain links TRBV13 to TRBJ2-3, with a possible D match to TRBD1 (5 bases). Per germline, CDR1 PRHDT and CDR2 FYEKMQ (reference sequence). CDR3 length equals 15 residues. V was cut by 5 bases and J by 4 bases, with 16 bases left in between. The CDR3 nucleotides read TGTGCCAGCAGCCCTAAAAACAGGTATTCAGATACGCAGTATTTT. This sequence encodes CASSPKNRYSDTQYF.

In its sample, this clone was seen once. The CDR3 protein is CASSSRGSKTEAFF. The CDR3, as DNA: TGTGCCAGCAGCTCCAGGGGGAGCAAGACTGAAGCTTTCTTT. This rearrangement joins TRBV11-3 to TRBJ1-1, with TRBD1 matching over 7 bases. The CDR3 covers 14 residues. The germline V gene has CDR1 SGHNT and CDR2 YENEEA. V shed 4 bases and J 5 bases; nucleotides not matched to a gene: 7.

V usage is TRBV19 and J usage is TRBJ2-1; no reliable D call. With 7 bases removed from V and 2 bases from J, the gap between germline ends came to 9 bases. CDR1 is LNHDA and CDR2 is SQIVND in the germline V gene (reference sequence). The CDR3 has 13 amino acids. CDR3 amino acids: CASNEAPYNEQFF. In nucleotides, the CDR3 is TGTGCCAGTAATGAGGCTCCCTACAATGAGCAGTTCTTC. Using reference TRBV19 and TRBJ2-1 for the parts outside the CDR3, the full variable domain is DGGITQSPKYLFRKEGQNVTLSCEQNLNHDAMYWYRQDPGQGLRLIYYSQIVNDFQKGDIAEGYSVSREKKESFPLTVTSAQKNPTAFYLCASNEAPYNEQFFGPGTRLTVL.

V usage is TRBV9 and J usage is TRBJ2-7; 7 nucleotides align to TRBD2. Germline lookup yields CDR1 SGDLS and CDR2 YYNGEE. This CDR3 contains 16 residues. V gave up 3 bases and J gave up 0 bases; unmatched junction bases: 9. The CDR3 loop reads CASSGLANTYSYEQYF. CDR3 nucleotides: TGTGCCAGCAGCGGACTAGCAAATACTTACTCCTACGAGCAGTACTTC. Variable domain in full (rest from reference TRBV9 and TRBJ2-7): DSGVTQTPKHLITATGQRVTLRCSPRSGDLSVYWYQQSLDQGLQFLIQYYNGEERAKGNILERFSAQQFPDLHSELNLSSLELGDSALYFCASSGLANTYSYEQYFGPGTRLTVT.

A few counts support this clone. The gene calls are TRBV19 and TRBJ2-1; D perhaps matches TRBD1 (6 bases). Trimming left V 10 bases short and J 3 bases short, with 19 bases between. The CDR3 is 15 residues long. Germline V gene data show CDR1 as LNHDA and CDR2 as SQIVND (reference sequence). In nucleotides, the CDR3 is TGTGCCACCACGGGAACACCGACAGGCTACAATGAGCAGTTCTTC. Its translation is CATTGTPTGYNEQFF.

The CDR3 nucleotides read TGCAGCGTTGTCCGGGAGGCCAACGTCCTGACTTTC. It is translated as CSVVREANVLTF. The chain combines TRBV29-1 with TRBJ2-6; possible D gene TRBD2, 5 bases. The CDR3 contains 12 residues. Germline V gene lookup returns CDR1 SQVTM and CDR2 ANQGSEA. Deletions cut 4 bases from V and 6 bases from J, with 7 bases between.

The chain employs TRBV6-7 and TRBJ2-1; D unresolved. TRBV6-7 is filed as an ORF, its function uncertain. Between the trimmed V and J ends, which lost 7 bases and 0 bases, there was a span of 13 bases. The CDR3 consists of 15 residues. The CDR3 nucleotides read TGTGCCAGCACCACACCCCTCCTCTCCTACAATGAGCAGTTCTTC. Protein product: CASTTPLLSYNEQFF.

CDR3 in DNA: TGTGCCAGCAGTGTAGCGGGGGCCACCTACAATGAGCAGTTCTTC. It translates to CASSVAGATYNEQFF. The genes are TRBV6-1 and TRBJ2-1, with 9 bases identical to TRBD2. Germline assignment: CDR1 MNHNS and CDR2 SASEGT. V lost 4 bases to trimming and J lost 2 bases; unmatched junction nucleotides: 3. The CDR3 runs to 15 residues.

The chain uses TRBV5-1 and TRBJ2-6; 9 nucleotides agree with TRBD1. This CDR3 comprises 16 residues. The ends lost 3 bases at V and 1 base at J; junction bases unmatched: 2. Germline V gene lookup returns CDR1 SGHRS and CDR2 YFSETQ. CDR3 sequence (DNA): TGCGCCAGCAGCTCCGGGACAGGGTCTGGGGCCAACGTCCTGACTTTC. This sequence encodes CASSSGTGSGANVLTF.

V usage is TRBV6-5 and J usage is TRBJ1-6; D possibly corresponds to TRBD1 (6 bases). This CDR3 has 13 residues. Germline V gene data show CDR1 as MNHEY and CDR2 as SVGAGI. V dropped 2 bases and J dropped 11 bases, with 10 bases sitting between them. The CDR3: CASSYVGGAPLHF. Here the CDR3 DNA reads TGTGCCAGCAGTTACGTAGGGGGTGCACCCCTCCACTTT.